The clone carrying this TCR beta chain came up once. The sample contains more than one DNA sequence encoding this CDR3. These data come from a study of T cell repertoires in ileal Crohn's disease. About the research overall: Median disease duration was approximately eight years; about 35% smoked at surgery. Every patient was operated on for stricturing (61%) or penetrating (approximately 40%) complications.

Each sample's TCRB immunosequencing used roughly 500 nanograms of biopsy DNA. The table came from immunoSEQ multiplex PCR; TCRdb's copy has only in-frame clones and leaves some out. The sample has fewer than 7,500 clones, 60% to 80% seen once. The ends were cut back, 6 bases at V and 4 bases at J, with 7 bases in the middle. Germline CDR1 LNHDA, CDR2 SQIVND (reference sequence). The CDR3 sequence is 11 residues long. The rearrangement uses TRBV19 and TRBJ2-7; D possibly corresponds to TRBD2 (6 bases). The TCR comes from an adult with Crohn's disease. Sequenced input: ileal tissue. DNA of the CDR3: TGTGCCAGTAGAAGCGGGTACGAGCAGTACTTC. Translated, it gives CASRSGYEQYF. The full variable domain, rest sourced from reference TRBV19 and TRBJ2-7, is DGGITQSPKYLFRKEGQNVTLSCEQNLNHDAMYWYRQDPGQGLRLIYYSQIVNDFQKGDIAEGYSVSREKKESFPLTVTSAQKNPTAFYLCASRSGYEQYFGPGTRLTVT.